This T cell receptor (beta chain) is drawn from a study of molecular identifiers for immune sequencing clone quantification. With regard to this clonotype: What it binds is not known.

TCRdb fed the PCR reads into MiXCR, producing one record per CDR3 protein. This repertoire shows about 640,000 distinct CDR3 sequences, 15% to 20% found once; its top ten account for roughly 0.9%. Notes on the study in general: Jurkat TCR RNA from one cell was spiked into about a million naive cells, and it was reportedly detectable there. Clones exceeding 20 RNA copies carried over 99% of effector molecules but under 1% of naive-cell molecules.

The germline V gene has CDR1 SEHNR and CDR2 FQNEAQ (reference sequence). The CDR3 spans 15 residues. V was trimmed by 2 bases and J by 3 bases, leaving 10 bases between them. Sequencing used naive CD8+ T cells from blood, with Jurkat cell RNA spiked in. Subset described: FACS-sorted CD8+CD4-CCR7+CD45RA+ naive T cells. The receptor's source is a human donor in good health. Some libraries in this study had Jurkat cell RNA spiked in. This chain uses TRBV7-9 with TRBJ2-2; the D gene could be TRBD1 or TRBD2 (5 bases each). The CDR3 DNA reads TGTGCCAGCAGCTTATGGGGGATGGACACCGGGGAGCTGTTTTTT. Translating it yields CASSLWGMDTGELFF.